This T cell receptor (beta chain) was captured in a study of T cells in Graves' hyperthyroidism and ophthalmopathy. Study results and limitations: Ophthalmopathy was distinguished from stable hyperthyroidism by 13 V-J signatures. For ophthalmopathy, model prediction preceded onset by a median roughly 6.3 months.

Regarding this clonotype: The antigen is not known.

The study included ophthalmopathy patients with Clinical Activity Score at least 3, NOSPECS grade at least 4 and duration under 3 months. Investigators excluded patients with uncontrolled infection, other autoimmune disease, pregnancy or lactation. RNA transcripts provided the source from which TCR beta CDR3 regions were amplified. Primed by the HTBI set, a first-round RT-PCR was run on the TCR CDR3. MiXCR, run by TCRdb on the multiplex PCR reads, gives a single entry per CDR3 protein. The data contain a few hundred thousand distinct CDR3 sequences, approximately 18% of them singletons. This clonotype was sampled from a young man with Graves' ophthalmopathy. The sample taken for sequencing was blood.

CDR3 in DNA: TGCAGTGCTAGAGATCAGGATTACCGCTACACCTTC. This codes for CSARDQDYRYTF. The V call is TRBV20-1, the J call TRBJ1-2; D gene uncertain. Germline V lookup: CDR1 DFQATT, CDR2 SNEGSKA (reference sequence). The CDR3 is 12 residues long. Trimming removed 0 bases at V and 9 bases at J, with 11 bases between.